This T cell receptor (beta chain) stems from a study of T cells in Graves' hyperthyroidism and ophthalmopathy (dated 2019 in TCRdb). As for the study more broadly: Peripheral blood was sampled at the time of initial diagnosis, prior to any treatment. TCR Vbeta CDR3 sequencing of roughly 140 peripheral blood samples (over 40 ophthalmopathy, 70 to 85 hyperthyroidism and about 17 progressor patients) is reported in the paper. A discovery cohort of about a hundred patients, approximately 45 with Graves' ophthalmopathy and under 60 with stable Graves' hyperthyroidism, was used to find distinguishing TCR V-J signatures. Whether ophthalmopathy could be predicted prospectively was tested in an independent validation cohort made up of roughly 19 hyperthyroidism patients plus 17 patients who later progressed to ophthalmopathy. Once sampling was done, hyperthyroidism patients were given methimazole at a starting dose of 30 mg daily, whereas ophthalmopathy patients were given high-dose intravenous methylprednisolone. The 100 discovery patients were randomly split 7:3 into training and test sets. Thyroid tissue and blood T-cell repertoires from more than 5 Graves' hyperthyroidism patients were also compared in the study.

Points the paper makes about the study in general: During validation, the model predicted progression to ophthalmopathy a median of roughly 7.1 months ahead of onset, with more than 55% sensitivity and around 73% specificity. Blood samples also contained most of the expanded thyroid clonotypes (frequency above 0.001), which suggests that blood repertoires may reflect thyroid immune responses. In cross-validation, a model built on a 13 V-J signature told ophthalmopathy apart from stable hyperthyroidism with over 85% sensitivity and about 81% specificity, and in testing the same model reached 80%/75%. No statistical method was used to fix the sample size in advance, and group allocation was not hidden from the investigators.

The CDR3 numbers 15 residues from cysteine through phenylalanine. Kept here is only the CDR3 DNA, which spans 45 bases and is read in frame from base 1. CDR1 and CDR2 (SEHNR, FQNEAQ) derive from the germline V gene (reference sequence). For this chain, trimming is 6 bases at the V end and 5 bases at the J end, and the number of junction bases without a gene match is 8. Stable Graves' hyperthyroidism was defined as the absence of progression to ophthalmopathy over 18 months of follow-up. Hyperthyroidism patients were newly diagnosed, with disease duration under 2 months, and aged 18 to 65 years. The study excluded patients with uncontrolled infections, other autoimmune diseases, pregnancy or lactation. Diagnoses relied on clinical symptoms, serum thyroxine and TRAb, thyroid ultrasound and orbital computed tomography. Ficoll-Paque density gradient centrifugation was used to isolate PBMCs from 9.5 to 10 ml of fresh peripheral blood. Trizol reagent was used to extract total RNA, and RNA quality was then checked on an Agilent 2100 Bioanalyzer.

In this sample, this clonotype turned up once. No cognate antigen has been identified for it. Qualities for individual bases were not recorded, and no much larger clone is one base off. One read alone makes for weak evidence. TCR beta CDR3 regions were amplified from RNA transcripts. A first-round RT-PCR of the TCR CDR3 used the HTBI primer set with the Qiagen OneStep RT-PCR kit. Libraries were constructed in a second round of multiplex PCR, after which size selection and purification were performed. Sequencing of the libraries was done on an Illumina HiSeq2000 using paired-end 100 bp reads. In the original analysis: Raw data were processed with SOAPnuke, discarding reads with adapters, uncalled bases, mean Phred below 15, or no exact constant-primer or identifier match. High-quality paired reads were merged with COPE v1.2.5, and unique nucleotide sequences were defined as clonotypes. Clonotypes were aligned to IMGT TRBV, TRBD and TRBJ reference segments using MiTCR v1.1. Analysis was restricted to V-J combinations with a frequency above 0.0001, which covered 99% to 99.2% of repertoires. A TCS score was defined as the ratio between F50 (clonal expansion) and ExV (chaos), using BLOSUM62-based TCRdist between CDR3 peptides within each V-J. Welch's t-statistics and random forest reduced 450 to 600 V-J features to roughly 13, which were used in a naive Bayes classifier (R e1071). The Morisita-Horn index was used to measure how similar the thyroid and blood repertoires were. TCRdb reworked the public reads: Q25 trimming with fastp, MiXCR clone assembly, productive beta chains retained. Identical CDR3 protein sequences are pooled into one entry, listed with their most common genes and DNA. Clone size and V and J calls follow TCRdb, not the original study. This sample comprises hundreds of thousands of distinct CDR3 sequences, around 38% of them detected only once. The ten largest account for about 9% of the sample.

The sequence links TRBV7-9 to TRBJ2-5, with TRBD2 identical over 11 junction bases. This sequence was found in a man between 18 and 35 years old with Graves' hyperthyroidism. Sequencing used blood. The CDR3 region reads CASRETSGDRETQYF. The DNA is TGTGCCAGCAGGGAGACTAGCGGGGACAGGGAGACCCAGTACTTC.